The sequence of this T cell receptor (beta chain) was determined in a study of shared clonotypes between healthy human individuals. Whole-study findings and limits: Sharing of clonotypes among donors was expected to vary with sequencing depth.

About this clone itself: What it binds is unknown.

Only CD45RO-negative cells positively selected for CCR7 counted as naive CD8 cells, so terminally differentiated effector memory CD45RA+ cells were excluded. The data were produced by immunoSEQ multiplex PCR, yet TCRdb's version contains in-frame clones alone and is incomplete. This sample yields some 2,100,000 clones, of which about 93% are seen a single time; 1.5% to 2% belongs to the top ten. This sequence was found in a man between 18 and 35 years old in good health. Some clones in this sample may be carry-over from other donors' samples. Material: naive CD8+ T cells from PBMCs.

The CDR3 DNA follows: TGTGCCAGCAGCTCTGCTGGCGGACAGGTTCACGGGGAGCTGTTTTTT. This gives the protein CASSSAGGQVHGELFF. J is TRBJ2-2 and V is TRBV7-9; the match to TRBD1 covers 7 bases. J gave up 7 bases and V 4 bases, and 12 bases lay outside the gene matches. From germline, CDR1 is SEHNR and CDR2 FQNEAQ (reference sequence). The CDR3 contains 16 residues.